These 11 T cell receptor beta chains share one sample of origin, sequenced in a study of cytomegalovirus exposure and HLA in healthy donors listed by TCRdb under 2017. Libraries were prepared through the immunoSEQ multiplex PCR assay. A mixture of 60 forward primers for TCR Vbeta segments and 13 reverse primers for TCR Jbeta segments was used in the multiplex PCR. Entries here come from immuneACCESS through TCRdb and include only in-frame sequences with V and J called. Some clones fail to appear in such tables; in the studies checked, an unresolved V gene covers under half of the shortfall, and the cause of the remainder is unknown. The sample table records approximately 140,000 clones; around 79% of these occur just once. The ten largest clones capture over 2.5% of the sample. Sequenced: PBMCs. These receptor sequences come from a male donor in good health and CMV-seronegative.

CDR3 coding DNA: TGTGCCAGCAGCTGGGGGAGGAGCGGGGGTGGTTACGAGCAGTACTTC. It codes for CASSWGRSGGGYEQYF. The rearrangement joins TRBV5-4 to TRBJ2-7, with 8 positions matching TRBD2. With V trimmed by 3 bases and J by 4 bases, 12 bases remained unmatched. The length of the CDR3 is 16 residues. The germline CDR1 and CDR2 sequences are SGHNT and YYREEE (reference sequence).

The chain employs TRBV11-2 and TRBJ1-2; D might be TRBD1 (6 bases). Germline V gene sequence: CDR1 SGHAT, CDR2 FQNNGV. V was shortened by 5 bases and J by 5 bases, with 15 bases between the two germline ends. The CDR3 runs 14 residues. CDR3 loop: CASSQMDSRYGYTF. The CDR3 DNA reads TGTGCCAGCAGCCAGATGGACAGTCGATATGGCTACACCTTC.

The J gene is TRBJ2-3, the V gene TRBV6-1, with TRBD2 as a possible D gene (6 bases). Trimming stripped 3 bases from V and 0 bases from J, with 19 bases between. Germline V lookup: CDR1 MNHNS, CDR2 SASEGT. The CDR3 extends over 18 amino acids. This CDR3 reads CASSEGWAIGTSTDTQYF. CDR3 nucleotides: TGTGCCAGCAGTGAGGGGTGGGCGATCGGGACTAGCACAGATACGCAGTATTTT.

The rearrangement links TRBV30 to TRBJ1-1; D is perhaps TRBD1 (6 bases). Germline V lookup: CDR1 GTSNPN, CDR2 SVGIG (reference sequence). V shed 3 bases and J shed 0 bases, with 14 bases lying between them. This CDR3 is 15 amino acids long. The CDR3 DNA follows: TGTGCCTGGAGAGCAAATGGACAGTTGAACACTGAAGCTTTCTTT. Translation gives CAWRANGQLNTEAFF. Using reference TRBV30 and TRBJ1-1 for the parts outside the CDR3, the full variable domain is SQTIHQWPATLVQPVGSPLSLECTVEGTSNPNLYWYRQAAGRGLQLLFYSVGIGQISSEVPQNLSASRPQDRQFILSSKKLLLSDSGFYLCAWRANGQLNTEAFFGQGTRLTVV.

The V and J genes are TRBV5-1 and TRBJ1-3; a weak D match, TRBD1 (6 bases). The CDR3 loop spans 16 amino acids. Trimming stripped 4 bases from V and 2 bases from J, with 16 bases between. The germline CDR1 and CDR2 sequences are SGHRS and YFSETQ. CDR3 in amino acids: CASSPAGAVPGNTIYF. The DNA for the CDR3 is TGCGCCAGCAGCCCAGCAGGGGCCGTGCCTGGAAACACCATATATTTT.

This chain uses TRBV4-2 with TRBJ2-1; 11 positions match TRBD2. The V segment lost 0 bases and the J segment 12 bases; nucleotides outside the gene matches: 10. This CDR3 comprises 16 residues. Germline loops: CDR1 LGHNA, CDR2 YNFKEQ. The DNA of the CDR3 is TGTGCCAGCAGCCAAGAAGGCCTAGCGGGGGGCCAACGGCAGTTCTTC. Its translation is CASSQEGLAGGQRQFF.

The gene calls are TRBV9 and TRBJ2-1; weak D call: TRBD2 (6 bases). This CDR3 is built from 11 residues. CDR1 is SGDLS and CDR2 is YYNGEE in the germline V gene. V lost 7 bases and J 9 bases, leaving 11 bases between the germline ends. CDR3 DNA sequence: TGTGCCAGCGGGCCCGGGGGTGAGCAGTTCTTC. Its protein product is CASGPGGEQFF. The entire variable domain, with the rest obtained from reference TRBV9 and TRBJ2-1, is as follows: DSGVTQTPKHLITATGQRVTLRCSPRSGDLSVYWYQQSLDQGLQFLIQYYNGEERAKGNILERFSAQQFPDLHSELNLSSLELGDSALYFCASGPGGEQFFGPGTRLTVL.

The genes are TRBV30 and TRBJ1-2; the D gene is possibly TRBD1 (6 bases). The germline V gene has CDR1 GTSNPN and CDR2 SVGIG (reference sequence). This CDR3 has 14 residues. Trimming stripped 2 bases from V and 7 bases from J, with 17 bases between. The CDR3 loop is CAWSPHGGGLGYTF. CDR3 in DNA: TGTGCCTGGAGTCCACACGGGGGGGGCCTTGGCTACACCTTC.

The CDR3 DNA is TGCGCCAGCAGCTTCGGCGGTCGACAGAATGAAAAACTGTTTTTT. Translated, it gives CASSFGGRQNEKLFF. The gene calls are TRBV5-1 and TRBJ1-4; D possibly corresponds to TRBD1 (5 bases). Germline assignment: CDR1 SGHRS and CDR2 YFSETQ. This CDR3 contains 15 residues. V gave up 2 bases and J gave up 5 bases, with 13 bases separating them.

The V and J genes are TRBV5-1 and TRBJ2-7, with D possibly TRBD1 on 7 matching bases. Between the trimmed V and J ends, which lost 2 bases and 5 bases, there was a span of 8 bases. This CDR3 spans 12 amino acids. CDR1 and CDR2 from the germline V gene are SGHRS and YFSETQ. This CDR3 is CASSFRGDEQYF. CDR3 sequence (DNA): TGCGCCAGCAGCTTCAGGGGGGACGAGCAGTACTTC.

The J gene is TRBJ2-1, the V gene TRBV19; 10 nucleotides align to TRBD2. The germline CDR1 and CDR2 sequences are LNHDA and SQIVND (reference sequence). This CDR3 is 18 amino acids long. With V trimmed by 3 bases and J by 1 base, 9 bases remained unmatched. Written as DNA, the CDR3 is TGTGCCAGTAGTATCCCTCGGGCTAGCGGGGGATCCTACAATGAGCAGTTCTTC. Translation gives CASSIPRASGGSYNEQFF.